Listed below are T cell receptor beta chains from one sample, sequenced in a study of spatial heterogeneity in lung cancer. TCRdb reanalysed the 5' RACE reads using MiXCR and keeps one entry per CDR3 protein. The sample gives 25,000 or so distinct CDR3 sequences, roughly 5% of which show up once; 20% to 25% is in the top ten. Sequences were derived from PBMCs, sampled at follow-up. All receptors derive from a female donor with early-stage non-small cell lung cancer. CDR3s leave out the opening cysteine and the closing phenylalanine or tryptophan. The order of the fields is V gene, J gene, CDR3 length, clone size, CDR3 protein. The size entry is marked missing in some rows and otherwise reads once, few, many or a size class.

v_call: TRBV27
j_call: TRBJ2-7
cdr3_length: 13
clone_size: many
cdr3_aa: ASRTSGGASYEQY

v_call: TRBV20-1
j_call: TRBJ2-1
cdr3_length: 11
clone_size: NA
cdr3_aa: SAGTRGRNEQF

v_call: TRBV20-1
j_call: TRBJ1-5
cdr3_length: 11
clone_size: many
cdr3_aa: SARDGPGQPQH

v_call: TRBV25-1
j_call: TRBJ1-2
cdr3_length: 11
clone_size: few
cdr3_aa: ATSQGANYGYT

v_call: TRBV19
j_call: TRBJ2-7
cdr3_length: 13
clone_size: NA
cdr3_aa: ASSMAGSGSYEQY

v_call: TRBV20-1
j_call: TRBJ2-3
cdr3_length: 14
clone_size: many
cdr3_aa: SARDSLQRNTDTQY

v_call: TRBV6-2/TRBV6-3
j_call: TRBJ2-1
cdr3_length: 13
clone_size: NA
cdr3_aa: ASSPDLKTYNEQF

v_call: TRBV6-2/TRBV6-3
j_call: TRBJ2-1
cdr3_length: 14
clone_size: many
cdr3_aa: ASSYVAEPPYNEQF

v_call: TRBV28
j_call: TRBJ2-3
cdr3_length: 16
clone_size: many
cdr3_aa: ASSLAGGIPTSTDTQY

v_call: TRBV7-2
j_call: TRBJ2-7
cdr3_length: 15
clone_size: many
cdr3_aa: ASSLELAGATTYEQY

v_call: TRBV5-4
j_call: TRBJ1-1
cdr3_length: 13
clone_size: many
cdr3_aa: ASSYPQGEATEAF

v_call: TRBV28
j_call: TRBJ1-2
cdr3_length: 12
clone_size: few
cdr3_aa: ASSSMTGAFGYT

v_call: TRBV9
j_call: TRBJ1-2
cdr3_length: 14
clone_size: NA
cdr3_aa: ASSVTPRTADYGCT

v_call: TRBV27
j_call: TRBJ2-6
cdr3_length: 11
clone_size: many
cdr3_aa: ASSLNGANVLT

v_call: TRBV2
j_call: TRBJ2-1
cdr3_length: 13
clone_size: NA
cdr3_aa: ASSAKLAAYNEQF

v_call: TRBV27
j_call: TRBJ2-5
cdr3_length: 13
clone_size: many
cdr3_aa: ASSLGLAGAETQY

v_call: TRBV12-3/TRBV12-4
j_call: TRBJ2-6
cdr3_length: 16
clone_size: many
cdr3_aa: ASSLDSLPPPGANVLT

v_call: TRBV5-1
j_call: TRBJ1-5
cdr3_length: 11
clone_size: medium-sized
cdr3_aa: ASSWEGDQPQH

v_call: TRBV19
j_call: TRBJ2-1
cdr3_length: 15
clone_size: many
cdr3_aa: ASSGSRGTSSYNEQF